A single sample gave rise to the 6 T cell receptor beta chains below, sequenced in a study of shared clonotypes between healthy human individuals. Naive CD8 cells, CD45RO-negative and positively selected for CCR7, excluded terminally differentiated effector memory CD45RA+ cells. Sequencing used immunoSEQ multiplex PCR; TCRdb keeps in-frame clones, though not all of them. The sample holds approximately 2,200,000 clones; 93% are singletons and the top ten take 1.5% to 2%. Material: naive CD8+ T cells from PBMCs. These receptors came from a man younger than 35 in good health. Some clones in this sample may be carry-over from other donors' samples.

V is TRBV7-9 and J is TRBJ2-1; 7 positions match TRBD2. The V gene's germline CDR1 is SEHNR and CDR2 FQNEAQ (reference sequence). The CDR3 contains 16 residues. The trim removed 7 bases at V and 2 bases at J, leaving 11 bases unmatched. CDR3 amino acids: CASIHHLADTYNEQFF. The CDR3 region has the DNA TGTGCCAGCATCCACCATCTAGCGGACACCTACAATGAGCAGTTCTTC.

The chain combines TRBV5-1 with TRBJ2-1, with 12 positions matching TRBD2. The CDR3 spans 15 residues. Per germline, CDR1 SGHRS and CDR2 YFSETQ. V trimming: 8 bases; J trimming: 0 bases; junction bases outside the gene matches: 3. CDR3 in DNA: TGCGCCAGTGCTAGCGGGAGGGGCTCCTACAATGAGCAGTTCTTC. Translation gives CASASGRGSYNEQFF.

J is TRBJ1-1 and V is TRBV7-3; D is undetermined. The CDR3 covers 15 residues. Trimming stripped 1 base from V and 1 base from J, with 10 bases between. Looked up from germline, CDR1 is SGHTA and CDR2 is FQGTGA. CDR3 region: CASSLMAGANTEAFF. CDR3 in DNA: TGTGCCAGCAGCTTAATGGCAGGAGCGAACACTGAAGCTTTCTTT.

The genes are TRBV5-7 and TRBJ2-6; D unresolved. TRBV5-7 is classed as an ORF, of uncertain function. The CDR3 totals 13 residues. With 7 bases removed from V and 5 bases from J, the gap between germline ends came to 10 bases. The DNA for the CDR3 is TGTGCCAGCGTACAAAGTCGGGCCAACGTCCTGACTTTC. Translation: CASVQSRANVLTF.

The chain recombines TRBV13 with TRBJ2-2; 11 nucleotides match TRBD2. CDR1 is PRHDT, CDR2 FYEKMQ, per germline (reference sequence). V lost 4 bases to trimming and J lost 6 bases; unmatched junction nucleotides: 7. The CDR3 sequence is 16 residues long. CDR3 sequence reads: CASSSTSGSSAGELFF. The CDR3 coding sequence is TGTGCCAGCAGCTCAACTAGCGGGAGTAGTGCCGGGGAGCTGTTTTTT.

The J gene is TRBJ2-7, the V gene TRBV28; D is tentatively TRBD1 or TRBD2 (6 bases each). V dropped 8 bases and J dropped 4 bases, with 30 bases sitting between them. CDR1 and CDR2 from the germline V gene are MDHEN and SYDVKM. This CDR3 comprises 18 residues. DNA of the CDR3: TGTGCCAGCGCTCCAAGCCCAACTACAGGGATAGGGAGGTACGAGCAGTACTTC. This encodes CASAPSPTTGIGRYEQYF.